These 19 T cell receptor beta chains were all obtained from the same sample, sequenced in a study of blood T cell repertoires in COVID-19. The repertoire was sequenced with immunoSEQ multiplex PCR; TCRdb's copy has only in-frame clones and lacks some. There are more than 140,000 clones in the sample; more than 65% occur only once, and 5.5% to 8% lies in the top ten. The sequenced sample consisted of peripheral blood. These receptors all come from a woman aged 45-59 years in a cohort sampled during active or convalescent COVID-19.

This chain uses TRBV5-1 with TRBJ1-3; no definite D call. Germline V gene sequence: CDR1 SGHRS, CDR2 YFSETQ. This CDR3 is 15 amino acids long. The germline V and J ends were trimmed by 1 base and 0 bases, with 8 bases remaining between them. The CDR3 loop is CASSLSGLSGNTIYF. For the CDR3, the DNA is TGCGCCAGCAGCTTGAGCGGACTCTCTGGAAACACCATATATTTT.

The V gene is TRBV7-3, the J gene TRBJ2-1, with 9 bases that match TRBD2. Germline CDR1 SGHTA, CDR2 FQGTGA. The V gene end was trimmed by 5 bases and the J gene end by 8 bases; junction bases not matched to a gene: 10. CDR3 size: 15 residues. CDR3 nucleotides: TGTGCCAGCAGCCCAACAGCGGGGGGTATGTATGAGCAGTTCTTC. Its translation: CASSPTAGGMYEQFF.

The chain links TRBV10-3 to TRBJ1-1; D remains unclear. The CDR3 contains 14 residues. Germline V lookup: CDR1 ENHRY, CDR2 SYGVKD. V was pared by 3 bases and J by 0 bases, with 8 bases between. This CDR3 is CAISDLALNTEAFF. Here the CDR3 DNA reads TGTGCCATCAGTGATTTAGCTCTGAACACTGAAGCTTTCTTT.

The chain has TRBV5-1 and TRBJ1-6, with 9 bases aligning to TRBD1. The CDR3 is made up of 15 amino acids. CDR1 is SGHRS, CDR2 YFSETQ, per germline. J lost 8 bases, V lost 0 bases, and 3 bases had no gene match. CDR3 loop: CASSLEDRGDSPLHF. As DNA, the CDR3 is TGCGCCAGCAGCTTGGAAGACAGGGGGGATTCACCCCTCCACTTT.

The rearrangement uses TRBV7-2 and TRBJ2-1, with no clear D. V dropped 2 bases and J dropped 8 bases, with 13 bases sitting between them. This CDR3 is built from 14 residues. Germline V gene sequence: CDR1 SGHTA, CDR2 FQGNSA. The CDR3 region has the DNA TGTGCCAGCAGCTTACCCGGTCTAGTCTATGAGCAGTTCTTC. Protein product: CASSLPGLVYEQFF.

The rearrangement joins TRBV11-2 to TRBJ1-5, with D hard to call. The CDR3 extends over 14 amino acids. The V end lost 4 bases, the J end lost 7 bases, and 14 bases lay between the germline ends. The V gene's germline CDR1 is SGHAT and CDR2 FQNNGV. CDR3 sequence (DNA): TGTGCCAGCAGCTCGTCGGGAGCTTGGCAGCCCCAGCATTTT. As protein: CASSSSGAWQPQHF.

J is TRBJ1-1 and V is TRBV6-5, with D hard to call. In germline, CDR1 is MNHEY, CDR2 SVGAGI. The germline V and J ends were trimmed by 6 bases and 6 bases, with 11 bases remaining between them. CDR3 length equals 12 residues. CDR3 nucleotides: TGTGCCAGCAGACCATCGACATCTGAAGCTTTCTTT. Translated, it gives CASRPSTSEAFF.

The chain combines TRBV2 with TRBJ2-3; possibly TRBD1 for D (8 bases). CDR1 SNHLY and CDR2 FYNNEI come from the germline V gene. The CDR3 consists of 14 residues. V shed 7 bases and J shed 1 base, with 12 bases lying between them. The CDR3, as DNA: TGTGCCAGCAAACAGGGGGGGGGCACAGATACGCAGTATTTT. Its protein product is CASKQGGGTDTQYF.

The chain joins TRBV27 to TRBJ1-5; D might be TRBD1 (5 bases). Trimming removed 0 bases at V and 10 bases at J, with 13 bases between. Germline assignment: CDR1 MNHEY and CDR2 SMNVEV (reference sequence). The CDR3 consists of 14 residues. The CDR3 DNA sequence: TGTGCCAGCAGTTTATCCAGGGAACCGTATCCCCAGCATTTT. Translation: CASSLSREPYPQHF.

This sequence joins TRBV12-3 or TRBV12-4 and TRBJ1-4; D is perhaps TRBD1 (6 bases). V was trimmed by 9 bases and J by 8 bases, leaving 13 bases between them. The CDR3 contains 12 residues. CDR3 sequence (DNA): TGTGCCAGTTGCGGGGGGCACGAAAAACTGTTTTTT. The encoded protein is CASCGGHEKLFF.

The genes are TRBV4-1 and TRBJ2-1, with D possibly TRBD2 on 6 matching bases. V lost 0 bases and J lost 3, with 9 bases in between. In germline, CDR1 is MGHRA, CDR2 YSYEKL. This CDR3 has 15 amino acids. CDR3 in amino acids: CASSQEPAGYNEQFF. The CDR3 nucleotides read TGCGCCAGCAGCCAAGAACCAGCGGGCTACAATGAGCAGTTCTTC.

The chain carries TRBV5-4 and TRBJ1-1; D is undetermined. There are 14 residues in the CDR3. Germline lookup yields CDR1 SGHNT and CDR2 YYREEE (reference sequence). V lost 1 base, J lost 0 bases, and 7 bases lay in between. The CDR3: CASSLFGVNTEAFF. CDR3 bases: TGTGCCAGCAGCTTGTTCGGGGTGAACACTGAAGCTTTCTTT.

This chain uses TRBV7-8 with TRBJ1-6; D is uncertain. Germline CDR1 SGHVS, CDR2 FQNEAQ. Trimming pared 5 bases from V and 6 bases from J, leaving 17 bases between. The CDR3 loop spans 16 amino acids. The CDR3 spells CASSPSLPVANSPLHF. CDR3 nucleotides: TGTGCCAGCAGCCCCAGCCTTCCAGTAGCTAATTCACCCCTCCACTTT.

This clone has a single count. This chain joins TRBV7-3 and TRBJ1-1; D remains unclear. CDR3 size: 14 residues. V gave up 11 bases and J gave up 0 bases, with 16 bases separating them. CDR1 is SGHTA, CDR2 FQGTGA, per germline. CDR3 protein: CAFRERIMNTEAFF. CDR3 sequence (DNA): TGTGCCTTCCGTGAGCGGATCATGAACACTGAAGCTTTCTTT.

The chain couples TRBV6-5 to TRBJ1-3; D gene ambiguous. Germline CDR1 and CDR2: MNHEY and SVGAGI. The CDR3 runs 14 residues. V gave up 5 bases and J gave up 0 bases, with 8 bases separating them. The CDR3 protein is CASSRVLSGNTIYF. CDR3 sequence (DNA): TGTGCCAGCAGTCGGGTTCTCTCTGGAAACACCATATATTTT.

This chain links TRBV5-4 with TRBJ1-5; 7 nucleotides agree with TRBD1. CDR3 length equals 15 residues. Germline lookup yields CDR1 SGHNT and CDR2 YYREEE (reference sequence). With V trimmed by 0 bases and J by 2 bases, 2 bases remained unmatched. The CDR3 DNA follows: TGTGCCAGCAGCTTGGGAGGGGGCCGCAATCAGCCCCAGCATTTT. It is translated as CASSLGGGRNQPQHF.

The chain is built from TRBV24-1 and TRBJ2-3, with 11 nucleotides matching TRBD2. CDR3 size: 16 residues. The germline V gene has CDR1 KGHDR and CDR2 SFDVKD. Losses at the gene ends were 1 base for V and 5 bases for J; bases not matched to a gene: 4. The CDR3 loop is CATSDFSGGVLDTQYF. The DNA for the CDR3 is TGTGCCACCAGTGATTTTAGCGGGGGGGTGTTAGATACGCAGTATTTT.

The CDR3 region has the DNA TGTGCCAGCAGCCCTTGGGGAGCCGGGTCACCCCTCCACTTT. Protein product: CASSPWGAGSPLHF. The chain recombines TRBV3-1 (or the pseudogene TRBV3-2) with TRBJ1-6; D unclear. CDR1 and CDR2 (germline): LGHDT, YNNKEL (reference sequence). The CDR3 sequence is 14 residues long. The ends were cut back, 4 bases at V and 10 bases at J, with 14 bases in the middle.

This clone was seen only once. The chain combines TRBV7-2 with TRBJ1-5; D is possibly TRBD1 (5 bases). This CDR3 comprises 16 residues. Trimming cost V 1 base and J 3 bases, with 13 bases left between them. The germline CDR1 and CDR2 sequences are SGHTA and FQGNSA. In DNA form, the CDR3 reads TGTGCCAGCAGCTTAGGGGGGGGGAACGCCAATCAGCCCCAGCATTTT. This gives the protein CASSLGGGNANQPQHF.